The clone carrying this TCR beta chain was recorded a few times. These data are taken from a study of response to subunit inactivated influenza vaccine. This CDR3 has 14 residues. CDR1 is LNHNV, CDR2 YYDKDF, per germline (reference sequence). The V gene lost 3 bases and the J gene lost 3 bases, with 9 bases spanning the gap. Each CDR3 protein is one row after TCRdb ran MiXCR on the RT-PCR reads. The sample has 150,000 to 200,000 distinct CDR3 sequences, over 9.5% seen once. These data were also filed under a second study, of T cells expressing NK-cell markers. That investigation notes: For TCR beta, cDNA was produced by 5'RACE template switching with UMIs. There were seven HCMV-seropositive donors and one seronegative donor among the eight sequenced.

The sample was CD8+ T cells sorted from PBMCs, taken 11 to 12 days after vaccination. The TCR originated in a man aged 50 to 59 who received an inactivated influenza vaccine. The rearrangement joins TRBV15 to TRBJ1-5, with a weak D call TRBD1 (6 bases). In nucleotides, the CDR3 is TGTGCCACCAGCAGGGACAGAGCCAATCAGCCCCAGCATTTT. Amino acid sequence: CATSRDRANQPQHF.